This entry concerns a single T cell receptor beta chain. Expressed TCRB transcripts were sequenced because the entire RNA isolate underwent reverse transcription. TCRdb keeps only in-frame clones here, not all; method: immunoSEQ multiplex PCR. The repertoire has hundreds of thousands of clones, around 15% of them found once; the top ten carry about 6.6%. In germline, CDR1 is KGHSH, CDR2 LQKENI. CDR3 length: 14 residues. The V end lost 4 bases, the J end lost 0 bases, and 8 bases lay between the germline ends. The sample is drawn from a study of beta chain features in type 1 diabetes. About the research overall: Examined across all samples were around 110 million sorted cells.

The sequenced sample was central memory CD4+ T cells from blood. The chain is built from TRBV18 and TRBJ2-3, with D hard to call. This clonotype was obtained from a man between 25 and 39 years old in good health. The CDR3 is CASSQGFSTDTQYF. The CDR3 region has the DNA TGTGCCAGCTCACAGGGATTTAGCACAGATACGCAGTATTTT.